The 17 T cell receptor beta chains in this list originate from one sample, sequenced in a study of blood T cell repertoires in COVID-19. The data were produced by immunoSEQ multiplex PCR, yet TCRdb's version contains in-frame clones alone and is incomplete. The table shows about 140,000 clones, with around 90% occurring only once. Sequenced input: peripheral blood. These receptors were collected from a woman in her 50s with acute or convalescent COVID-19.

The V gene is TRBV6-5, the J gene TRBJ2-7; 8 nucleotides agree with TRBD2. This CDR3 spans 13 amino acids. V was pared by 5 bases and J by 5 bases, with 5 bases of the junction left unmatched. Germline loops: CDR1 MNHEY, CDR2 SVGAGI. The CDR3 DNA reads TGTGCCAGCAGTCGAGCGGGAGTCCACGAGCAGTACTTC. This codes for CASSRAGVHEQYF.

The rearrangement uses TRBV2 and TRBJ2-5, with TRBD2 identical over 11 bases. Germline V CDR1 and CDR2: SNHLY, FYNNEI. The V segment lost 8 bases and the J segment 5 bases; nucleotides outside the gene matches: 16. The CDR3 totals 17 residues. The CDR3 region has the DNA TGTGCCAGCGCCGTCTACAATTTAGCGGGGGGGCGGGAGACCCAGTACTTC. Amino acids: CASAVYNLAGGRETQYF.

In DNA form, the CDR3 reads TGTGCCAGCAACCTGGCCAACCAAGAGACCCAGTACTTC. Translation gives CASNLANQETQYF. The V and J genes are TRBV7-2 and TRBJ2-5, with no clear D. The V gene's germline CDR1 is SGHTA and CDR2 FQGNSA. The CDR3 runs 13 residues. The V gene lost 7 bases and the J gene lost 0 bases, with 9 bases spanning the gap. The whole variable domain, remainder taken from reference TRBV7-2 and TRBJ2-5, is GAGVSQSPSNKVTEKGKDVELRCDPISGHTALYWYRQSLGQGLEFLIYFQGNSAPDKSGLPSDRFSAERTGGSVSTLTIQRTQQEDSAVYLCASNLANQETQYFGPGTRLLVL.

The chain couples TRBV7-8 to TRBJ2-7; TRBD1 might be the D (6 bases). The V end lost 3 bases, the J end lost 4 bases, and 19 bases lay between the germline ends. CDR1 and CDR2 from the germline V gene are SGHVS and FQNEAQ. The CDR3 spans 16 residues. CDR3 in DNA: TGTGCCAGCAGCTTCTCCAGGGGCCCTCTGAGATACGAGCAGTACTTC. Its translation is CASSFSRGPLRYEQYF.

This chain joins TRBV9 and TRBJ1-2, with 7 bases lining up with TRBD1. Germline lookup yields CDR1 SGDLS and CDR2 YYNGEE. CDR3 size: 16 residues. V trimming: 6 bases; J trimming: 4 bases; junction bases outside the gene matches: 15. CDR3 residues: CASTITGDEAGYGYTF. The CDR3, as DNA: TGTGCCAGCACCATTACAGGGGACGAGGCGGGCTATGGCTACACCTTC. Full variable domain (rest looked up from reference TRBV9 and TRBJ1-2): DSGVTQTPKHLITATGQRVTLRCSPRSGDLSVYWYQQSLDQGLQFLIQYYNGEERAKGNILERFSAQQFPDLHSELNLSSLELGDSALYFCASTITGDEAGYGYTFGSGTRLTVV.

Here the CDR3 reads CASSLWTEEATNEKLFF. CDR3 nucleotide sequence: TGTGCCAGCAGTTTATGGACAGAAGAAGCAACTAATGAAAAACTGTTTTTT. The chain couples TRBV27 to TRBJ1-4; tentatively, D is TRBD1 (6 bases). Germline lookup yields CDR1 MNHEY and CDR2 SMNVEV (reference sequence). This CDR3 has 17 amino acids. V was pared by 1 base and J by 0 bases, with 12 bases between. Using reference TRBV27 and TRBJ1-4 for the parts outside the CDR3, the full variable domain is EAQVTQNPRYLITVTGKKLTVTCSQNMNHEYMSWYRQDPGLGLRQIYYSMNVEVTDKGDVPEGYKVSRKEKRNFPLILESPSPNQTSLYFCASSLWTEEATNEKLFFGSGTQLSVL.

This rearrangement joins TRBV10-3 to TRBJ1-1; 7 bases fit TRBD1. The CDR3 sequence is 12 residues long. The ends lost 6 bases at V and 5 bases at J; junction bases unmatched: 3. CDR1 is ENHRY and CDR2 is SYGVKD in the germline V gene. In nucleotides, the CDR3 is TGTGCCATCAGAGAGACAGGGACTGAAGCTTTCTTT. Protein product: CAIRETGTEAFF.

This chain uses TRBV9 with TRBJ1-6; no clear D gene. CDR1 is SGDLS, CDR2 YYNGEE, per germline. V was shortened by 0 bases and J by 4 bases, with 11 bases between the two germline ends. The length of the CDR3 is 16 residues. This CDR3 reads CASSVGEGAYNSPLHF. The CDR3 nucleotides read TGTGCCAGCAGCGTAGGAGAGGGCGCTTATAATTCACCCCTCCACTTT.

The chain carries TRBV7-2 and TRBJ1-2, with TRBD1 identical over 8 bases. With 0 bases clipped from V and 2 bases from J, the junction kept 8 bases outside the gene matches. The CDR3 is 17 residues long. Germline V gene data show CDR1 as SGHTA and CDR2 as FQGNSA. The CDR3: CASSLAPGQGRNYGYTF. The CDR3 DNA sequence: TGTGCCAGCAGCTTAGCCCCCGGACAGGGTAGGAACTATGGCTACACCTTC.

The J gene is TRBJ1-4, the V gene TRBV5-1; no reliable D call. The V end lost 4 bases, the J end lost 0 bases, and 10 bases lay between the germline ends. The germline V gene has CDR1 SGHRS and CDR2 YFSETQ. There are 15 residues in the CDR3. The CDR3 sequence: CASSRDTSTNEKLFF. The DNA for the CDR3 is TGCGCCAGCAGCCGTGACACCTCAACTAATGAAAAACTGTTTTTT. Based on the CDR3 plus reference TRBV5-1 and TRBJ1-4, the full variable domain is KAGVTQTPRYLIKTRGQQVTLSCSPISGHRSVSWYQQTPGQGLQFLFEYFSETQRNKGNFPGRFSGRQFSNSRSEMNVSTLELGDSALYLCASSRDTSTNEKLFFGSGTQLSVL.

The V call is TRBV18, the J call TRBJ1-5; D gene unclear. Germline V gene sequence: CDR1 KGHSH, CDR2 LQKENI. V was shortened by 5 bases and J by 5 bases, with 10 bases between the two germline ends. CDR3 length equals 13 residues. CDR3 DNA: TGTGCCAGCTCAGAGAGGAATGATCAGCCCCAGCATTTT. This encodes CASSERNDQPQHF.

The CDR3 spells CASSLVSSAGELFF. Written as DNA, the CDR3 is TGTGCCAGCAGCTTAGTGTCGAGTGCCGGGGAGCTGTTTTTT. The rearrangement uses TRBV7-2 and TRBJ2-2; D gene unclear. This CDR3 contains 14 residues. Per the germline V gene, CDR1 is SGHTA and CDR2 is FQGNSA. V was cut by 1 base and J by 6 bases, with 9 bases left in between.

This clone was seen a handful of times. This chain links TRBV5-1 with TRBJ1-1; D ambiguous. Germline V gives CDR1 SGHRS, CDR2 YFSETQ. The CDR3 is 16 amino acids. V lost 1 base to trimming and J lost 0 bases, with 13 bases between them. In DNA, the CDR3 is TGCGCCAGCAGCTTGAGAGGTTCTGTACTGAACACTGAAGCTTTCTTT. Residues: CASSLRGSVLNTEAFF.

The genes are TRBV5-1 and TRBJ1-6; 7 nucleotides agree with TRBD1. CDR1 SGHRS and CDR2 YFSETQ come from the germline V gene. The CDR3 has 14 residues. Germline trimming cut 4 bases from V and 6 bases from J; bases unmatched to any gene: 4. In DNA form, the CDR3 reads TGCGCCAGCAGCCCGGGACAGAGTAATTCACCCCTCCACTTT. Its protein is CASSPGQSNSPLHF.

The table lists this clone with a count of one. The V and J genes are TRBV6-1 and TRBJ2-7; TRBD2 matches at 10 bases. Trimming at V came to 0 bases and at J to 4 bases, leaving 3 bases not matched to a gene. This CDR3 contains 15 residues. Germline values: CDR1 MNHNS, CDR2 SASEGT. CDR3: CASSEAAGGIYEQYF. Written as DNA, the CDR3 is TGTGCCAGCAGTGAAGCAGCGGGAGGGATATACGAGCAGTACTTC.

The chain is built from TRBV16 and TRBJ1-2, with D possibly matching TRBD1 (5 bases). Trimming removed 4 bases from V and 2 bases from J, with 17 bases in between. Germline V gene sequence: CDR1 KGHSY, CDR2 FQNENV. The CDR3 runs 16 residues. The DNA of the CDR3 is TGTGCCAGCAGCCGACGCACAGGAAGTAACAACTATGGCTACACCTTC. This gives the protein CASSRRTGSNNYGYTF. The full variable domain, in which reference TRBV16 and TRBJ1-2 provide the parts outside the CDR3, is GEEVAQTPKHLVRGEGQKAKLYCAPIKGHSYVFWYQQVLKNEFKFLISFQNENVFDETGMPKERFSAKCLPNSPCSLEIQATKLEDSAVYFCASSRRTGSNNYGYTFGSGTRLTVV.

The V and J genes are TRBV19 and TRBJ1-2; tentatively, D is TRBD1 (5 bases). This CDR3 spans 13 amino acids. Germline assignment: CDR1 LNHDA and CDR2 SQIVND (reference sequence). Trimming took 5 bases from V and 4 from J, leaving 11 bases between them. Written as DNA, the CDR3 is TGTGCCAGTAGTGTCCTAGACAGCTATGGCTACACCTTC. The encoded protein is CASSVLDSYGYTF.